One sample yielded the 3 T cell receptor beta chains listed below, sequenced in a study of blood T cell repertoires in COVID-19. The repertoire was sequenced with immunoSEQ multiplex PCR; TCRdb's copy has only in-frame clones and lacks some. The sample has a few hundred thousand clones, approximately 88% seen once. Material for sequencing was peripheral blood. The source is a man in his forties or fifties with acute or convalescent COVID-19.

The V call is TRBV6-2 or TRBV6-3, the J call TRBJ2-4, with 10 bases fitting TRBD1. Germline-derived CDR1 and CDR2 are MNHEY and SVGEGT. V shed 6 bases, J shed 1 base, and the junction held 27 bases outside the gene matches. CDR3 length: 23 residues. This CDR3 is CASSHHSRPETGGAGFAKNIQYF. CDR3 in DNA: TGTGCCAGCAGCCACCACTCCAGACCCGAGACAGGGGGCGCGGGATTCGCCAAAAACATTCAGTACTTC.

This sequence joins TRBV10-3 and TRBJ2-2; D might be TRBD2 (5 bases). Trimming pared 7 bases from V and 6 bases from J, leaving 18 bases between. The CDR3 loop spans 15 amino acids. Germline CDR1 reads ENHRY; CDR2 reads SYGVKD. The CDR3 DNA reads as TGTGCCATCAACGGGGAGAGAAGGCAAGCCGGGGAGCTGTTTTTT. It is translated as CAINGERRQAGELFF.

This chain connects TRBV19 to TRBJ2-7; 8 bases align to TRBD1. The J segment lost 5 bases and the V segment lost 6 bases, leaving 3 bases of the junction unmatched. Germline lookup yields CDR1 LNHDA and CDR2 SQIVND (reference sequence). The CDR3 length is 12 residues. The DNA for the CDR3 is TGTGCCAGTAGAGACAGGGGACACGAGCAGTACTTC. It specifies CASRDRGHEQYF.